One sample yielded the 17 T cell receptor beta chains listed below, sequenced in a study of regulatory T cells in long-lasting Graves disease. As to time point: newly diagnosed GD, antithyroid drugs for less than 3 months. From RNA extracted from PBMCs, the TCR library was made. Combining iRepertoire HTBI primers with Arm-PCR of CDR3 regions, the authors built TCR beta libraries. TCRdb re-derived calls from the multiplex PCR reads in MiXCR, one entry per CDR3 protein. This table holds around 250,000 distinct CDR3 sequences, approximately 18% found once. These same data were also listed under a study on T cells in Graves' hyperthyroidism and ophthalmopathy.

The sequencing here drew on peripheral blood mononuclear cells (PBMCs), taken at new diagnosis, from a patient treated with antithyroid drugs. Receptors were obtained from a woman between 25 and 40 years old with Graves disease.

This clonotype was seen at least ten times. This chain joins TRBV20-1 and TRBJ2-7; the D is unclear. Germline loops: CDR1 DFQATT, CDR2 SNEGSKA (reference sequence). V gave up 1 base and J gave up 4 bases, with 17 bases separating them. The CDR3 loop spans 15 amino acids. CDR3 sequence: CSARVPLSFSYEQYF. The CDR3 nucleotides read TGCAGTGCTAGAGTTCCACTCTCTTTCTCTTACGAGCAGTACTTC.

This clonotype was detected many times. This chain connects TRBV3-1 to TRBJ2-1; TRBD1 matches 7 bases. The CDR3 totals 14 residues. The germline V gene encodes CDR1 LGHDT and CDR2 YNNKEL (reference sequence). V shed 4 bases, J shed 8 bases, and the junction held 8 bases outside the gene matches. The CDR3 DNA reads as TGTGCCAGCAGCCGACAGGGAGTTATTGATGAGCAGTTCTTC. Translating gives CASSRQGVIDEQFF.

This clonotype was recorded at least ten times. The V call is TRBV7-9, the J call TRBJ1-2; no firm D call. V lost 5 bases to trimming and J lost 8 bases, with 12 bases between them. Germline-derived CDR1 and CDR2 are SEHNR and FQNEAQ (reference sequence). CDR3 size: 12 residues. CDR3 region: CASSDAREGYTF. For the CDR3, the DNA is TGTGCCAGCAGCGACGCCCGGGAAGGCTACACCTTC.

The table lists this clonotype with many counts. This sequence joins TRBV2 and TRBJ1-3, with 7 bases fitting TRBD1. With V trimmed by 6 bases and J by 1 base, 3 bases remained unmatched. The CDR3 has 14 amino acids. The germline CDR1 and CDR2 sequences are SNHLY and FYNNEI. This CDR3 is CASRVTGSGNTIYF. DNA of the CDR3: TGTGCCAGCAGAGTGACAGGGTCTGGAAACACCATATATTTT.

This clonotype was seen at least ten times. The chain joins TRBV12-3 or TRBV12-4 to TRBJ1-1; tentatively, D is TRBD1 (5 bases). The CDR3 is 16 residues long. V was clipped by 2 bases and J by 0 bases, with 13 bases between them. The CDR3 nucleotides read TGTGCCAGCAGTTTAAGGGGATTACCTATGAACACTGAAGCTTTCTTT. It codes for CASSLRGLPMNTEAFF.

Note on this clonotype: This probably arose from a read error, given a far larger clone one base away. This rearrangement joins TRBV6-4 to TRBJ1-5; D gene ambiguous. V gave up 5 bases and J gave up 3 bases, with 14 bases separating them. The CDR3 runs 15 residues. Germline loops: CDR1 MRHNA, CDR2 SNTAGT. The CDR3 DNA sequence: TGTGCCAGCAGTTTAACGGGCGGACTCAATCAGCCCCAGCATTTT. Protein: CASSLTGGLNQPQHF.

The chain combines TRBV25-1 with TRBJ2-5, with D perhaps TRBD1 (6 bases). Germline V gene lookup returns CDR1 MGHDK and CDR2 SYGVNS. The CDR3 is 16 amino acids. Trimming removed 2 bases from V and 2 bases from J, with 15 bases in between. As DNA, the CDR3 is TGTGCCAGCAGTGAAACCTTCGGGACAATACAAGAGACCCAGTACTTC. It yields the protein CASSETFGTIQETQYF.

V is TRBV6-1 and J is TRBJ1-5; no clear D gene. Trimming took 4 bases from V and 1 from J, leaving 11 bases between them. CDR1 and CDR2 from the germline V gene are MNHNS and SASEGT. This CDR3 comprises 15 residues. The CDR3 coding sequence is TGTGCCAGCAGTGTAGGGAGCTTGAGCAATCAGCCCCAGCATTTT. It is translated as CASSVGSLSNQPQHF.

This clonotype was found a few times. V is TRBV20-1 and J is TRBJ2-6; D is unresolved. The V end was cut by 1 base, the J end by 2 bases, with 6 bases between. The CDR3 has 14 amino acids. The germline V gene has CDR1 DFQATT and CDR2 SNEGSKA (reference sequence). CDR3 bases: TGCAGTGCTAGAGGGGTGACTGGGGCCAACGTCCTGACTTTC. It encodes CSARGVTGANVLTF.

This clonotype was picked up many times. V usage is TRBV7-9 and J usage is TRBJ2-1, with 11 bases lining up with TRBD2. J was trimmed by 6 bases and V by 3 bases; bases with no gene match: 4. The V gene's germline CDR1 is SEHNR and CDR2 FQNEAQ (reference sequence). The CDR3 loop spans 15 amino acids. CDR3 DNA sequence: TGTGCCAGCAGCTTCACTAGCGGGGGCCTCAATGAGCAGTTCTTC. The encoded protein is CASSFTSGGLNEQFF.

This clonotype was detected ten times or more. The chain combines TRBV12-3 or TRBV12-4 with TRBJ2-7, with 11 positions matching TRBD1. J was trimmed by 6 bases and V by 5 bases; bases with no gene match: 12. This CDR3 comprises 16 residues. CDR3 loop: CASSTGRGQGAFEQYF. The CDR3 nucleotides are TGTGCCAGCAGTACGGGTAGAGGACAGGGGGCGTTCGAGCAGTACTTC.

This clonotype was seen ten or more times. The chain is built from TRBV4-1 and TRBJ1-1; D gene unclear. V lost 0 bases and J 5 bases, leaving 7 bases between the germline ends. The CDR3 sequence is 13 residues long. Germline assignment: CDR1 MGHRA and CDR2 YSYEKL. The CDR3 sequence is CASSQDRETEAFF. The CDR3 DNA follows: TGCGCCAGCAGCCAAGATAGGGAAACTGAAGCTTTCTTT.

This clonotype was seen ten or more times. This chain connects TRBV5-6 to TRBJ2-5; D may correspond to TRBD1 or TRBD2 (6 bases each). The germline CDR1 and CDR2 sequences are SGHDT and YYEEEE. The CDR3 is 15 amino acids. Trimming shortened V by 1 base and J by 1 base, and 11 bases separated the two germline ends. The CDR3 DNA is TGTGCCAGCAGCTTGCGGGGGCGACTCCAAGAGACCCAGTACTTC. Translation gives CASSLRGRLQETQYF.

The CDR3 loop is CSARTAETGELFF. CDR3 bases: TGCAGTGCTAGGACAGCCGAGACCGGGGAGCTGTTTTTT. The chain joins TRBV20-1 to TRBJ2-2; tentative D call: TRBD1 (5 bases). Germline assignment: CDR1 DFQATT and CDR2 SNEGSKA (reference sequence). This CDR3 region has 13 residues. V was clipped by 3 bases and J by 5 bases, with 10 bases between them.

Note on this clonotype: A read error may explain this, as a much larger clone is one base away. This chain links TRBV20-1 with TRBJ2-7; D remains unclear. Trimming shortened V by 6 bases and J by 5 bases, and 17 bases separated the two germline ends. The V gene's germline CDR1 is DFQATT and CDR2 SNEGSKA (reference sequence). CDR3 length: 13 amino acids. DNA for the CDR3: TGCAGTGCGACCCGAGACCGAACCCACGAGCAGTACTTC. Its translation: CSATRDRTHEQYF.

In its sample, this clonotype was seen many times. The CDR3 sequence is CASSVARLMTDTQYF. The CDR3 DNA reads TGTGCCAGCAGCGTAGCACGCCTGATGACGGATACGCAGTATTTT. The J gene is TRBJ2-3, the V gene TRBV9, with D unclear. This CDR3 has 15 amino acids. Germline CDR1 is SGDLS and CDR2 is YYNGEE. V was clipped by 0 bases and J by 6 bases, with 14 bases between them.

The chain is built from TRBV28 and TRBJ2-3; 10 bases agree with TRBD2. With the DNA end fitting TRBJ2-1 better, the J assignment may be wrong. CDR3 size: 15 residues. Germline lookup yields CDR1 MDHEN and CDR2 SYDVKM. The CDR3 coding sequence is TGTGCCAGCACCCCGAGCGGGAGGGCCGGAAATGAGCAGTTCTTC. Residues: CASTPSGRAGNEQFF.